This entry lists 28 T cell receptor beta chains sequenced from one sample in a study of blood T cell repertoires in COVID-19. Method: immunoSEQ multiplex PCR; TCRdb's copy keeps in-frame clones and lacks some. The data contain around 190,000 clones, roughly 91% of them singletons. The sequenced material came from peripheral blood. The source of these receptors is a human donor in a cohort sampled during active COVID-19.

The J gene is TRBJ2-5, the V gene TRBV15, with D maybe TRBD1 (6 bases). Germline loops: CDR1 LNHNV, CDR2 YYDKDF (reference sequence). Trimming shortened V by 1 base and J by 3 bases, and 12 bases separated the two germline ends. The CDR3 runs 15 residues. The CDR3 DNA sequence: TGTGCCACCAGCAGAGTGATGACAGGAAAAGAGACCCAGTACTTC. Translated: CATSRVMTGKETQYF.

The rearrangement uses TRBV5-1 and TRBJ1-1; 9 bases match TRBD1. Germline CDR1 reads SGHRS; CDR2 reads YFSETQ. The ends lost 6 bases at V and 3 bases at J; junction bases unmatched: 9. This CDR3 has 15 amino acids. In DNA, the CDR3 is TGCGCCAGCACCGCCGGGACAGGGCCTTACACTGAAGCTTTCTTT. Encoded protein: CASTAGTGPYTEAFF.

This rearrangement joins TRBV19 to TRBJ1-2; the D is unclear. CDR3 size: 13 residues. Trimming took off 1 base at V and 4 bases at J, with 7 bases between the two ends. Per the germline V gene, CDR1 is LNHDA and CDR2 is SQIVND (reference sequence). The CDR3 is CASSIGGPYGYTF. In nucleotides, the CDR3 is TGTGCCAGTAGTATAGGTGGCCCCTATGGCTACACCTTC.

This clone was seen once. This chain uses TRBV20-1 with TRBJ1-1; 8 nucleotides line up with TRBD1. Looked up from germline, CDR1 is DFQATT and CDR2 is SNEGSKA (reference sequence). Germline trimming cut 5 bases from V and 6 bases from J; bases unmatched to any gene: 2. This CDR3 contains 11 residues. Here the CDR3 reads CSAQQGAEAFF. The CDR3, as DNA: TGCAGTGCTCAACAGGGGGCTGAAGCTTTCTTT.

The gene calls are TRBV28 and TRBJ2-1; TRBD2 agrees at 8 bases. The V gene's germline CDR1 is MDHEN and CDR2 SYDVKM. V lost 3 bases to trimming and J lost 12 bases; unmatched junction nucleotides: 7. The CDR3 has 13 residues. The CDR3, as DNA: TGTGCCAGCAGTTTCCCTCTAGCGGGTGGGCAGTTCTTC. Translated: CASSFPLAGGQFF.

The rearrangement uses TRBV28 and TRBJ1-2; no clear D. Germline CDR1 and CDR2: MDHEN and SYDVKM. Between the trimmed V and J ends, which lost 4 bases and 6 bases, there was a span of 9 bases. The length of the CDR3 is 12 residues. CDR3 protein: CASSSPGDGYTF. The CDR3 coding sequence is TGTGCCAGCAGTTCCCCAGGTGATGGCTACACCTTC.

The rearrangement joins TRBV30 to TRBJ2-7; TRBD1 matches 10 bases. This CDR3 contains 14 residues. CDR1 is GTSNPN and CDR2 is SVGIG in the germline V gene (reference sequence). J was trimmed by 5 bases and V by 3 bases; bases with no gene match: 7. The CDR3 loop is CAWRSPGQGNEQYF. The CDR3 nucleotides are TGTGCCTGGAGGAGCCCGGGACAGGGGAACGAGCAGTACTTC.

The chain couples TRBV3-1 (or the pseudogene TRBV3-2) to TRBJ2-3, with D uncertain. Germline V gives CDR1 LGHDT, CDR2 YNNKEL (reference sequence). The CDR3 is made up of 15 amino acids. Trimming removed 0 bases at V and 2 bases at J, with 9 bases between. In DNA form, the CDR3 reads TGTGCCAGCAGCCAAGATCCGGTACCCACAGATACGCAGTATTTT. This sequence encodes CASSQDPVPTDTQYF.

There are a few counts of this clone. As DNA, the CDR3 is TGTGCCATCAGGCGGACTATGCAAGAGACCCAGTACTTC. Protein product: CAIRRTMQETQYF. The chain joins TRBV10-3 to TRBJ2-5, with D perhaps TRBD2 (6 bases). Trimming pared 6 bases from V and 2 bases from J, leaving 10 bases between. CDR1 and CDR2 from the germline V gene are ENHRY and SYGVKD. The CDR3 runs to 13 residues.

The V and J genes are TRBV19 and TRBJ1-5; 11 bases are a match to TRBD1. Germline V gene lookup returns CDR1 LNHDA and CDR2 SQIVND (reference sequence). Losses at the gene ends were 5 bases for V and 6 bases for J; bases not matched to a gene: 6. This CDR3 has 15 amino acids. CDR3 bases: TGTGCCAGTAGTGTGGACAGGGGGCGAGGTCAGCCCCAGCATTTT. Amino acid sequence: CASSVDRGRGQPQHF.

Details on this clone: Mismatch with germline at one junction end may stem from a read error. The DNA of the CDR3 is TGTGCCAGCAGCCAAGTCTCTTCACGCGGTAGGCACTTC. Residues: CASSQVSSRGRHF. The rearrangement joins TRBV3-1 (or the pseudogene TRBV3-2) to TRBJ2-7, with unresolved D. CDR1 is LGHDT and CDR2 is YNNKEL in the germline V gene (reference sequence). The CDR3 spans 13 residues.

V gene TRBV19 combines with J gene TRBJ2-1, with TRBD1 matching 10 bases. With V trimmed by 1 base and J by 7 bases, 10 bases remained unmatched. This CDR3 has 17 amino acids. CDR1 is LNHDA, CDR2 SQIVND, per germline (reference sequence). In nucleotides, the CDR3 is TGTGCCAGTAGTATAGGTCCCGGGACAGGGGTCAGTAATGAGCAGTTCTTC. Residues: CASSIGPGTGVSNEQFF.

The J gene is TRBJ1-1, the V gene TRBV7-9, with a tentative D call TRBD1 (5 bases). V lost 6 bases and J lost 1, with 12 bases in between. There are 14 residues in the CDR3. The germline V gene has CDR1 SEHNR and CDR2 FQNEAQ (reference sequence). CDR3 in amino acids: CASSPGWTNTEAFF. In DNA form, the CDR3 reads TGTGCCAGCAGTCCAGGGTGGACGAACACTGAAGCTTTCTTT.

The rearrangement joins TRBV3-1 (or the pseudogene TRBV3-2) to TRBJ1-5, with 8 bases matching TRBD1. Trimming took 3 bases from V and 4 from J; bases not matched to a gene: 2. The CDR3 totals 14 residues. Germline CDR1 and CDR2: LGHDT and YNNKEL (reference sequence). The CDR3 bases are TGTGCCAGCAGCCACGGGACAGGTAATCAGCCCCAGCATTTT. Residues: CASSHGTGNQPQHF.

The V call is TRBV6-2 or TRBV6-3, the J call TRBJ1-2; D possibly corresponds to TRBD1 (5 bases). V lost 2 bases, J lost 4 bases, and 11 bases lay in between. CDR1 MNHEY and CDR2 SVGEGT come from the germline V gene. The CDR3 runs 14 residues. The CDR3: CASSYGAGSYGYTF. The CDR3 DNA follows: TGTGCCAGCAGTTACGGGGCAGGGTCCTATGGCTACACCTTC.

The genes are TRBV28 and TRBJ2-1; D is perhaps TRBD2 (5 bases). V dropped 8 bases and J dropped 2 bases, with 16 bases sitting between them. Germline V lookup: CDR1 MDHEN, CDR2 SYDVKM. The CDR3 spans 15 residues. The CDR3 sequence: CASASGDGTYNEQFF. The CDR3 nucleotides read TGTGCCAGCGCCTCGGGCGACGGGACCTACAATGAGCAGTTCTTC.

V is TRBV27 and J is TRBJ2-1; the D gene is possibly TRBD2 (6 bases). V gave up 3 bases and J gave up 6 bases, with 15 bases separating them. The CDR3 runs to 15 residues. The germline gives CDR1 MNHEY, CDR2 SMNVEV (reference sequence). The CDR3 DNA sequence: TGTGCCAGCAGTTTCCGGCGGGATCGCGGCAATGAGCAGTTCTTC. Translating it yields CASSFRRDRGNEQFF.

The V gene is TRBV3-1 (or the pseudogene TRBV3-2), the J gene TRBJ2-5; TRBD1 might be the D (5 bases). This CDR3 spans 14 amino acids. Trimming pared 1 base from V and 4 bases from J, leaving 10 bases between. Germline lookup yields CDR1 LGHDT and CDR2 YNNKEL (reference sequence). The CDR3 sequence: CASSQAGQGETQYF. CDR3 nucleotides: TGTGCCAGCAGCCAAGCAGGGCAAGGAGAGACCCAGTACTTC.

This clone has more than one count but fewer than ten. The chain is built from TRBV5-4 and TRBJ1-5; D unclear. Germline values: CDR1 SGHNT, CDR2 YYREEE (reference sequence). The V and J ends lost 1 base and 4 bases respectively, with 3 bases between them. The CDR3 consists of 12 residues. The CDR3, as DNA: TGTGCCAGCAGCTTGCCGAATCAGCCCCAGCATTTT. Translation: CASSLPNQPQHF.

This clone appeared a single time. The V gene is TRBV27, the J gene TRBJ1-1, with D perhaps TRBD1 (5 bases). V gave up 3 bases and J gave up 5 bases, with 10 bases separating them. Germline V gives CDR1 MNHEY, CDR2 SMNVEV (reference sequence). The CDR3 totals 13 residues. This chain's CDR3 is CASSLGRRTEAFF. In nucleotides, the CDR3 is TGTGCCAGCAGTTTGGGGCGTCGGACTGAAGCTTTCTTT.

The chain combines TRBV5-1 with TRBJ1-6; TRBD1 might be the D (5 bases). From germline, CDR1 is SGHRS and CDR2 YFSETQ. Trimming stripped 3 bases from V and 10 bases from J, with 11 bases between. This CDR3 contains 13 residues. CDR3 sequence reads: CASSSSQESPLHF. The CDR3 region has the DNA TGCGCCAGCAGCTCTTCACAGGAATCACCCCTCCACTTT. Supplemented by reference TRBV5-1 and TRBJ1-6, the full variable domain reads KAGVTQTPRYLIKTRGQQVTLSCSPISGHRSVSWYQQTPGQGLQFLFEYFSETQRNKGNFPGRFSGRQFSNSRSEMNVSTLELGDSALYLCASSSSQESPLHFGNGTRLTVT.

The chain combines TRBV18 with TRBJ2-2; TRBD2 matches at 7 bases. Germline V gene lookup returns CDR1 KGHSH and CDR2 LQKENI. J gave up 8 bases and V 2 bases, and 14 bases lay outside the gene matches. This CDR3 has 17 residues. CDR3 amino acids: CASSPFNRTSARGELFF. The CDR3 DNA sequence: TGTGCCAGCTCACCATTCAACCGGACTAGTGCCAGGGGGGAGCTGTTTTTT.

This CDR3 is CASSIWRGAKTPDQETQYF. CDR3 nucleotides: TGTGCCAGTAGTATCTGGCGGGGGGCCAAGACGCCGGACCAAGAGACCCAGTACTTC. This rearrangement joins TRBV19 to TRBJ2-5; 8 positions match TRBD2. This CDR3 spans 19 amino acids. Germline V lookup: CDR1 LNHDA, CDR2 SQIVND (reference sequence). Losses at the gene ends were 3 bases for V and 0 bases for J; bases not matched to a gene: 15.

The chain joins TRBV29-1 to TRBJ1-2, with D tentatively TRBD1 (5 bases). The CDR3 totals 17 residues. Germline V gives CDR1 SQVTM, CDR2 ANQGSEA. The ends were cut back, 1 base at V and 1 base at J, with 19 bases in the middle. CDR3 DNA: TGCAGCGTTGAAGGATTCGAGACAGCCATTTTTAACTATGGCTACACCTTC. Its translation is CSVEGFETAIFNYGYTF.

This chain uses TRBV11-2 with TRBJ2-5; D might be TRBD2 (5 bases). Germline CDR1 SGHAT, CDR2 FQNNGV. The CDR3 is 13 residues long. Trimming cost V 3 bases and J 1 base, with 6 bases left between them. For the CDR3, the DNA is TGTGCCAGCAGCTTCGGGGTCCAAGAGACCCAGTACTTC. Amino acid sequence: CASSFGVQETQYF.

This sequence joins TRBV4-3 and TRBJ2-3, with no clear D. Germline lookup yields CDR1 LGHNA and CDR2 YSLEER. V was cut by 0 bases and J by 1 base, with 5 bases left in between. This CDR3 is 14 amino acids long. CDR3: CASSQDEGTDTQYF. CDR3 bases: TGCGCCAGCAGCCAAGATGAGGGCACAGATACGCAGTATTTT.

The V and J genes are TRBV28 and TRBJ2-5; tentatively, D is TRBD2 (6 bases). Germline CDR1 MDHEN, CDR2 SYDVKM. V lost 4 bases to trimming and J lost 5 bases, with 8 bases between them. The CDR3 consists of 12 residues. The CDR3 sequence: CASSWGVETQYF. CDR3 DNA sequence: TGTGCCAGCAGTTGGGGGGTTGAGACCCAGTACTTC. Complete variable domain (other parts from reference TRBV28 and TRBJ2-5): DVKVTQSSRYLVKRTGEKVFLECVQDMDHENMFWYRQDPGLGLRLIYFSYDVKMKEKGDIPEGYSVSREKKERFSLILESASTNQTSMYLCASSWGVETQYFGPGTRLLVL.

The chain has TRBV30 and TRBJ2-1; D perhaps matches TRBD1 (6 bases). The CDR3 is 12 amino acids. Germline lookup yields CDR1 GTSNPN and CDR2 SVGIG (reference sequence). Trimming removed 4 bases at V and 6 bases at J, with 10 bases between. Here the CDR3 reads CAWTMTGNEQFF. The DNA of the CDR3 is TGTGCCTGGACCATGACAGGCAATGAGCAGTTCTTC.